The subject of this entry is one T cell receptor beta chain. Its specificity is unknown. Positive CCR7 selection of CD45RO-negative cells yielded the naive CD8 cells, and terminally differentiated effector memory CD45RA+ cells were excluded. The sample comes from a study of shared clonotypes between healthy human individuals. Across the study: The donor group consisted of two women and three men, aged 18 to 49.

The CDR3 is 13 amino acids. Per the germline V gene, CDR1 is LNHDA and CDR2 is SQIVND (reference sequence). V lost 4 bases and J 7 bases, leaving 14 bases between the germline ends. Points from the study as a whole: Memory subsets generally showed lower estimated richness than naive subsets. Sample collection involved blood only; tissue repertoires are likely different.

Data came from immunoSEQ multiplex PCR; TCRdb stores just in-frame clones and leaves some out. The sample holds millions of clones, about 92% seen once. This sequence originates from a man between 18 and 29 years old in good health. Some clones in this sample may be carry-over from other donors' samples. Sequences were obtained from naive CD8+ T cells from PBMCs. The chain is built from TRBV19 and TRBJ2-7, with D perhaps matching TRBD1 (5 bases). Here the CDR3 DNA reads TGTGCCAGTAGTACAGGGCTTTGGGGAGAGCAGTACTTC. It encodes CASSTGLWGEQYF.